This TCR beta chain is from a study of CXCR3-negative and CXCR3-positive naive CD8 T cells. Details on this clonotype: What it recognizes is unknown.

CDR3 length: 15 residues. Overall study results and limits: Much lower diversity was found in memory CD8+ cells, while both naive subsets had comparably high diversity. Upon cryopreservation, CXCR3 expression partially decreased, and most assays used fresh PBMCs. Against CXCR3-negative naive cells, CXCR3-positive naive cells showed more hydrophobic TRB CDR3s.

Preparation of TRB cDNA libraries relied on 5' RACE carrying UMI labels. No DNA is given; TCRdb re-called the 5' RACE reads and lists each CDR3 protein once. This sample carries 100,000 to 150,000 distinct CDR3 sequences, with less than 0.3% going to the ten biggest clones. What was sequenced was naive CXCR3- CD8+ T cells from blood. Described subset: CD45RO-CCR7+CD27+CD95- naive CD8+ T cells lacking CXCR3 (TNR3-). V gene TRBV12-3 or TRBV12-4 combines with J gene TRBJ2-7; TCRdb's D call, TRBD2, is unchecked because there is no DNA. The TCR was taken from a human donor in good health. Some clones in this sample may be carry-over from other donors' samples. The CDR3: CASSYTGTSSYEQYF.